This record covers a single T cell receptor beta chain. Its target is unknown. The sample is drawn from a study of breast tumors, draining lymph nodes, adjacent tissues. Whole-study findings and limits: That most tumor T cells come from lymph nodes remained unproven.

TCRdb reprocessed the multiplex PCR reads via MiXCR and lists one record per CDR3 protein. This table has approximately 28,000 distinct CDR3 sequences, approximately 57% appearing once. The sample was breast tumor tissue. The clonotype was recovered from a female donor with breast cancer. Some clones in this sample may be carry-over from other donors' samples.

The CDR3 nucleotides read TGCGCCAGCAGCCAAGTTGGGGGATGGCAGCCCCAGCATTTT. Its protein is CASSQVGGWQPQHF. V and J are TRBV4-3 and TRBJ1-5, with a tentative D call TRBD1 (5 bases). Trimming cost V 1 base and J 7 bases, with 11 bases left between them. The CDR3 totals 14 residues. Looked up from germline, CDR1 is LGHNA and CDR2 is YSLEER.